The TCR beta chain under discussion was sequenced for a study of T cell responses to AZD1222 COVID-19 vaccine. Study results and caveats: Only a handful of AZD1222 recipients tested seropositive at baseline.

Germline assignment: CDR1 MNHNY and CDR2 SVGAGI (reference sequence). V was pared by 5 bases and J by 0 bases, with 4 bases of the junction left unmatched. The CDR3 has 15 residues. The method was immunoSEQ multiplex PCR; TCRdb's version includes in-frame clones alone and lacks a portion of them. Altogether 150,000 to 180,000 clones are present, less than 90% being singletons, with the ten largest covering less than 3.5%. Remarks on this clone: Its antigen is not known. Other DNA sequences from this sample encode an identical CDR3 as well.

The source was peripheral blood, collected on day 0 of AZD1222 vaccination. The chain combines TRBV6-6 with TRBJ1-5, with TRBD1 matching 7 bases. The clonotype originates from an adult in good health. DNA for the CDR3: TGTGCCAGCAGTAGGACAGGTGATAGCAATCAGCCCCAGCATTTT. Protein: CASSRTGDSNQPQHF.